The 3 T cell receptor beta chains below all came from one sample that was sequenced in a study of CD8+CD57+ T cells in acquired aplastic anemia. Patients included in sequencing had previously demonstrated CD8+CD57+ cell expansion by flow cytometry. CDR3 and TCR beta VDJ profiling relied on genomic DNA as the template. TCRdb fed the reads into MiXCR, producing one record per CDR3 protein. The data contain about 190,000 distinct CDR3 sequences, approximately 48% of them singletons. The specimen sequenced was sorted CD4+, CD8+, or CD8+CD57+ T cells (not recorded which) from PBMCs. The receptors shown here come from a human donor with aplastic anemia.

For this clonotype: This CDR3 is missing its conserved last phenylalanine or tryptophan, likely due to a read error. This chain joins TRBV7-2 and TRBJ2-3; D is ambiguous. The CDR3 consists of 12 residues. In germline, CDR1 is SGHTA, CDR2 FQGNSA. V dropped 6 bases and J dropped 3 bases, with 7 bases sitting between them. The CDR3 DNA sequence: TGTGCCAGCAGTTACATTACAGATACGCAGTATTCT. Translation gives CASSYITDTQYS.

This rearrangement joins TRBV11-2 to TRBJ2-3; D gene unclear. CDR1 is SGHAT and CDR2 is FQNNGV in the germline V gene. Trimming shortened V by 1 base and J by 5 bases, and 22 bases separated the two germline ends. CDR3 length: 18 residues. CDR3 nucleotides: TGTGCCAGCAGCTTAGGAGAGTTCGGGTCGAGAGGAAAAGATACGCAGTATTTT. This encodes CASSLGEFGSRGKDTQYF.

The chain links TRBV27 to TRBJ2-5; 13 bases align to TRBD2. The CDR3 runs to 20 residues. CDR1 and CDR2 (germline): MNHEY, SMNVEV (reference sequence). The trim removed 5 bases at V and 5 bases at J, leaving 20 bases unmatched. DNA of the CDR3: TGTGCCAGCAGTAGTTCAAGACTCTCGGGACTAGCGGGAAGGGGGGAGACCCAGTACTTC. It codes for CASSSSRLSGLAGRGETQYF.